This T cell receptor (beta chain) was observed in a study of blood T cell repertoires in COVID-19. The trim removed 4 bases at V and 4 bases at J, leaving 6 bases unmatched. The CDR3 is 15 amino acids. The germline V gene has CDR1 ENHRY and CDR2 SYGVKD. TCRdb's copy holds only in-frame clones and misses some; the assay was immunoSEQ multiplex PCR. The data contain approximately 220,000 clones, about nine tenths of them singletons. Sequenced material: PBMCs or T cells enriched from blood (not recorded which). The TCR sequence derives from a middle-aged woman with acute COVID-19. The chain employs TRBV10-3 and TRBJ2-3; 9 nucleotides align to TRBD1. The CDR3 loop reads CAISGGDRGSDTQYF. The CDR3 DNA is TGTGCCATCAGTGGAGGCGACAGGGGGTCAGATACGCAGTATTTT.